This TCR beta chain was sequenced for a study of T cells in Graves' hyperthyroidism and ophthalmopathy. Amplification yielded TCR beta CDR3 regions, with RNA transcripts as the source. The study used the HTBI primer set for a first-round RT-PCR of the TCR CDR3. One entry per CDR3 protein results from TCRdb running MiXCR on the multiplex PCR reads. The table lists almost 600,000 distinct CDR3 sequences, around 46% of them singletons. This CDR3 spans 14 amino acids. Deletions cut 4 bases from V and 0 bases from J, with 11 bases between. Germline V gene sequence: CDR1 SQVTM, CDR2 ANQGSEA. In this sample, this clonotype turned up a few times.

The material sequenced was peripheral blood or thyroid tissue (not recorded which). V usage is TRBV29-1 and J usage is TRBJ2-3, with D unresolved. This TCR came from a woman aged 18-29 years with Graves' hyperthyroidism. As DNA, the CDR3 is TGCAGCGTTGTAGGCGGACCTAGCACAGATACGCAGTATTTT. Its protein is CSVVGGPSTDTQYF.